This TCR beta chain derives from a study of T cell repertoires in cytomegalovirus infection. Overall study context: CMV infection plus the matching HLA type was flagged by public TCR beta signatures.

Germline V gives CDR1 SGHVS, CDR2 FQNEAQ. V dropped 5 bases and J dropped 4 bases, with 14 bases sitting between them. The length of the CDR3 is 14 residues. Concerning this clonotype itself: Its target is unknown. A single base separates this from a much larger clone, so it may be a read error.

TCRdb fed the reads into MiXCR, producing one record per CDR3 protein. Found here are hundreds of thousands of distinct CDR3 sequences, around 35% of them singletons; the top ten hold about 18%. The sequence was collected from a human donor in good health (CMV status not recorded). Some clones in this sample may be carry-over from other donors' samples. V gene TRBV7-8 combines with J gene TRBJ1-2; no definite D call. The sequences come from cultured PBMCs, collected from culture after CMV antigen stimulation. This CDR3 reads CASSLRGWGYGYTF. The CDR3 DNA reads TGTGCCAGCAGCCTACGTGGCTGGGGCTATGGCTACACCTTC.